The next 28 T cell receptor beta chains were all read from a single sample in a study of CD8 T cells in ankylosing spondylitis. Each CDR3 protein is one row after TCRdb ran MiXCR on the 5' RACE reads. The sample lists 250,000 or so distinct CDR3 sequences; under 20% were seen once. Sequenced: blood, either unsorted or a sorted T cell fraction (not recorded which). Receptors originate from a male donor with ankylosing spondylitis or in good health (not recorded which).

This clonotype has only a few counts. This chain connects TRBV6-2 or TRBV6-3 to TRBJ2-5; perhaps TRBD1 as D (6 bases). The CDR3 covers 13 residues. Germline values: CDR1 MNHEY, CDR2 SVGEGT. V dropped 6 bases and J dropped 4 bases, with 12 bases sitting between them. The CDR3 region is CASSFDRLETQYF. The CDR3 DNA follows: TGTGCCAGCAGCTTCGACAGGCTAGAGACCCAGTACTTC.

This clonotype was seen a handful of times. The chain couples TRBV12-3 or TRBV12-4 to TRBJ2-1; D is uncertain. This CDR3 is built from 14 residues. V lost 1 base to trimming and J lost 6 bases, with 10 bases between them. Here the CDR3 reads CASSLVLGSNEQFF. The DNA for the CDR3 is TGTGCCAGCAGTTTAGTATTGGGTTCCAATGAGCAGTTCTTC.

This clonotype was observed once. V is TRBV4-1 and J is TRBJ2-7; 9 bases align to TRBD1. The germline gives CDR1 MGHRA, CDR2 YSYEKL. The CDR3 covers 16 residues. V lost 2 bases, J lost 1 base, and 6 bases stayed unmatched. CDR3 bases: TGCGCCAGCAGCCAAACCACCGGGACAGGGTCCTACGAGCAGTACTTC. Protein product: CASSQTTGTGSYEQYF.

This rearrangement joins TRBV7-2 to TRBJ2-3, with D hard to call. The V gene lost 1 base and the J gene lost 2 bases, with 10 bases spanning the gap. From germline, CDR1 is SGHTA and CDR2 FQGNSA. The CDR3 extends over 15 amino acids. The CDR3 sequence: CASSLGLAPTDTQYF. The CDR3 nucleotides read TGTGCCAGCAGCTTAGGGTTGGCCCCCACAGATACGCAGTATTTT.

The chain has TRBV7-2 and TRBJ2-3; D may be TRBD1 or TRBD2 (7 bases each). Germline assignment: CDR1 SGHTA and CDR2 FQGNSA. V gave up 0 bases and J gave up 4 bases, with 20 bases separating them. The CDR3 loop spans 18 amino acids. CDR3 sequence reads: CASSLAIPPTGRADTQYF. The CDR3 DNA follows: TGTGCCAGCAGCTTAGCTATCCCCCCGACAGGGAGGGCAGATACGCAGTATTTT.

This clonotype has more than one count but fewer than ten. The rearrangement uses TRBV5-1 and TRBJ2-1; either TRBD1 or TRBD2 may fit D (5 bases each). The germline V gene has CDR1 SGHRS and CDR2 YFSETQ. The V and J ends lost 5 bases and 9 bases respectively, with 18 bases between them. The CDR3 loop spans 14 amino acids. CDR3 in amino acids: CASRELGPGTEQFF. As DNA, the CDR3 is TGCGCCAGCAGGGAGTTGGGGCCGGGAACTGAGCAGTTCTTC.

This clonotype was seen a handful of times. The CDR3 DNA sequence: TGCGCCAGCAGCTTGATCCATGAGCAGTTCTTC. Its protein is CASSLIHEQFF. The chain joins TRBV5-1 to TRBJ2-1; D not resolved. Germline values: CDR1 SGHRS, CDR2 YFSETQ. V was clipped by 1 base and J by 8 bases, with 4 bases between them. This CDR3 is 11 amino acids long.

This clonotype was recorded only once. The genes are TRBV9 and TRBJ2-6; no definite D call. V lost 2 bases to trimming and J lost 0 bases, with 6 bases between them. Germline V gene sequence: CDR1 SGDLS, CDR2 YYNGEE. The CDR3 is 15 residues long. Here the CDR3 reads CASSVRNSGANVLTF. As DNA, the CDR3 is TGTGCCAGCAGCGTCCGTAACTCTGGGGCCAACGTCCTGACTTTC.

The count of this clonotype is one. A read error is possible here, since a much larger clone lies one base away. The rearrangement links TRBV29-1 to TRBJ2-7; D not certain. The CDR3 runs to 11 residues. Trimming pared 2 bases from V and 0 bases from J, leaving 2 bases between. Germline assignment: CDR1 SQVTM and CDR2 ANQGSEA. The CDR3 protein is CSVEFSYEQYF. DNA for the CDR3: TGCAGCGTTGAATTCTCCTACGAGCAGTACTTC.

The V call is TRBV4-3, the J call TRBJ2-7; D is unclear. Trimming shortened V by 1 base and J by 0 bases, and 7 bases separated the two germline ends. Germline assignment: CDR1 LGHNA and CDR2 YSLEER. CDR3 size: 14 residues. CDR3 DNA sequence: TGCGCCAGCAGCCAAGTGCGGAGCTCCTACGAGCAGTACTTC. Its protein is CASSQVRSSYEQYF.

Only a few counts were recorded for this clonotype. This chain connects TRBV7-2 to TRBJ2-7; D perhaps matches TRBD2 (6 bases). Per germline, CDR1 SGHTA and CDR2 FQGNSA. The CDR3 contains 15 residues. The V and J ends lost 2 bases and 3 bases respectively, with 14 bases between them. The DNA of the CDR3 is TGTGCCAGCAGCTTACTTCTGGGGGGTGGCTACGAGCAGTACTTC. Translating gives CASSLLLGGGYEQYF.

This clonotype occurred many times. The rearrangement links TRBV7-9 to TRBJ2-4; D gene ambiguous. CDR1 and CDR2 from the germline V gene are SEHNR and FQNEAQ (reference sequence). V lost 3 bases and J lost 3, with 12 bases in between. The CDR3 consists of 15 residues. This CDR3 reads CASSFTPTDKNIQYF. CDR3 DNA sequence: TGTGCCAGCAGCTTTACTCCAACGGACAAAAACATTCAGTACTTC.

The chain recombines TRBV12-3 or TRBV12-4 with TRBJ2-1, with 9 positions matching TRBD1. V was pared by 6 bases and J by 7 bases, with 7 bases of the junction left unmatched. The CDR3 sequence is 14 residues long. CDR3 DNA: TGTGCCAGCAGACAGGGGGCTGACGGGAATGAGCAGTTCTTC. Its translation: CASRQGADGNEQFF.

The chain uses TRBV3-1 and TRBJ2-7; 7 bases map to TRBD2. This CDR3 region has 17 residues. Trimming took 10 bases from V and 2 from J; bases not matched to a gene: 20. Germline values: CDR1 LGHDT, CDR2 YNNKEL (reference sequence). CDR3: CATCQDPNGTTTYEQYF. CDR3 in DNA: TGTGCCACCTGCCAAGATCCCAACGGGACTACCACCTACGAGCAGTACTTC.

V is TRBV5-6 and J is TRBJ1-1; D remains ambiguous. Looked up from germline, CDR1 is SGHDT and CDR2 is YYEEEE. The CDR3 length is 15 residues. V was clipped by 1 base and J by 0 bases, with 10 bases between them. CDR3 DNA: TGTGCCAGCAGCTTGTCGAACCATCTGAACACTGAAGCTTTCTTT. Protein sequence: CASSLSNHLNTEAFF. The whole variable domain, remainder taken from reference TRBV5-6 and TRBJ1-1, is DAGVTQSPTHLIKTRGQQVTLRCSPKSGHDTVSWYQQALGQGPQFIFQYYEEEERQRGNFPDRFSGHQFPNYSSELNVNALLLGDSALYLCASSLSNHLNTEAFFGQGTRLTVV.

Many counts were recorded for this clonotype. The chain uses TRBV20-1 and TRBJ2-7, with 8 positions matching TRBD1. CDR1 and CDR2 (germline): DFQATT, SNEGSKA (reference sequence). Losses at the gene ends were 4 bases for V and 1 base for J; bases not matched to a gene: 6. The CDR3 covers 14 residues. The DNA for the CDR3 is TGCAGTGCTAACCGACAGGGGAAATCCTACGAGCAGTACTTC. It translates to CSANRQGKSYEQYF.

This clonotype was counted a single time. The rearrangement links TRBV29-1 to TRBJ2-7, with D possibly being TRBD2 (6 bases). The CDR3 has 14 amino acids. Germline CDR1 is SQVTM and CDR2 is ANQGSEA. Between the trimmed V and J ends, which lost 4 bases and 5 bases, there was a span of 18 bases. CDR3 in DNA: TGCAGCGTTGTCGGGACTCCAGCGGTGAACGAGCAGTACTTC. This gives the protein CSVVGTPAVNEQYF.

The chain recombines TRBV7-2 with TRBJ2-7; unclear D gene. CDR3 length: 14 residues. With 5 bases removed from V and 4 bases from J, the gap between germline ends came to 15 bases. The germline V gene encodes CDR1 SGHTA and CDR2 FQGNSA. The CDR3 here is CASSVGNEPYEQYF. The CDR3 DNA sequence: TGTGCCAGCAGCGTCGGAAACGAGCCGTACGAGCAGTACTTC.

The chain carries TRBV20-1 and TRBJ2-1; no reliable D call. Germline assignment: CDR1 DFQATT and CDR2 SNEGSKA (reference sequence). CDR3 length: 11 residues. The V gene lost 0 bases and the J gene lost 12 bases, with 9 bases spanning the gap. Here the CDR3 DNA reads TGCAGTGCTAGAGATCCCCGAGGGCAGTTCTTC. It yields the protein CSARDPRGQFF.

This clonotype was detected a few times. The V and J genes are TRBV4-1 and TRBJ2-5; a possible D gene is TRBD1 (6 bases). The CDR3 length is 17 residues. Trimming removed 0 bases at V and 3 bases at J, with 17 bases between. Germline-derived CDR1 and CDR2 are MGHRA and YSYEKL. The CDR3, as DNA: TGCGCCAGCAGCCAAGATCATCAGGTTGGGGACAAAGAGACCCAGTACTTC. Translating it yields CASSQDHQVGDKETQYF.

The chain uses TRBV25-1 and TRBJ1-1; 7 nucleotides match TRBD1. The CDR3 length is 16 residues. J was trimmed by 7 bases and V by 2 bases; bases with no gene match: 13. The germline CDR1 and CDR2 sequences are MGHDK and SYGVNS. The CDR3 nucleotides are TGTGCCAGCAGTGAACCCTATCACCGACAGGGTGATGAAGCTTTCTTT. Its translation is CASSEPYHRQGDEAFF.

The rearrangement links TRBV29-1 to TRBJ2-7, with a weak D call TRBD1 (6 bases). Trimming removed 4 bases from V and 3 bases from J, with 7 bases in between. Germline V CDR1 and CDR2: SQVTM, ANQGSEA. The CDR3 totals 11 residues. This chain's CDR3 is CSVVGGYEQYF. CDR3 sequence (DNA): TGCAGCGTTGTAGGGGGCTACGAGCAGTACTTC.

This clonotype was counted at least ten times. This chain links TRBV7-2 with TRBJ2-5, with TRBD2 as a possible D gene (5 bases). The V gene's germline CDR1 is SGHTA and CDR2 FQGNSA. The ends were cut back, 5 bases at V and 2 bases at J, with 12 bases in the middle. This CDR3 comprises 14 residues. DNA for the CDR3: TGTGCCAGCAGCCCCGGGGATATACAAGAGACCCAGTACTTC. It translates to CASSPGDIQETQYF.

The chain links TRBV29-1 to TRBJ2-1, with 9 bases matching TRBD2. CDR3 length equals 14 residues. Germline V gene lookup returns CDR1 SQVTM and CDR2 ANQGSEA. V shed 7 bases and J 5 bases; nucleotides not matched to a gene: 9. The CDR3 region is CSAVPAGGNNEQFF. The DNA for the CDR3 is TGCAGCGCCGTCCCAGCGGGAGGAAACAATGAGCAGTTCTTC.

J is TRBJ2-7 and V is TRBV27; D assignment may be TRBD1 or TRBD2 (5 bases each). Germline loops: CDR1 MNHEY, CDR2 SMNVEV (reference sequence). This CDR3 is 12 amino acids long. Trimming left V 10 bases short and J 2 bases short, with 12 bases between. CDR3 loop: CATGVGAYEQYF. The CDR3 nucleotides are TGTGCCACCGGCGTGGGGGCCTACGAGCAGTACTTC.

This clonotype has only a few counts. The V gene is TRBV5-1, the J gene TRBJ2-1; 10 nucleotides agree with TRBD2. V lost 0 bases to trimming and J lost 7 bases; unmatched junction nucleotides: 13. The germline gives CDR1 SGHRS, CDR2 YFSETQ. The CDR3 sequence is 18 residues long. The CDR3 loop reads CASSLVASGSLALNEQFF. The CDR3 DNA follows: TGCGCCAGCAGCTTGGTGGCTAGCGGGAGTCTCGCCCTGAATGAGCAGTTCTTC.

CDR3 DNA sequence: TGCGCCAGCAGCCAAGTCTTCGTGACAGGGGACTACGAGCAGTACTTC. It encodes CASSQVFVTGDYEQYF. The chain joins TRBV4-1 to TRBJ2-7, with 8 bases fitting TRBD1. This CDR3 is built from 16 residues. Germline CDR1 is MGHRA and CDR2 is YSYEKL. The V gene end was trimmed by 1 base and the J gene end by 3 bases; junction bases not matched to a gene: 8.

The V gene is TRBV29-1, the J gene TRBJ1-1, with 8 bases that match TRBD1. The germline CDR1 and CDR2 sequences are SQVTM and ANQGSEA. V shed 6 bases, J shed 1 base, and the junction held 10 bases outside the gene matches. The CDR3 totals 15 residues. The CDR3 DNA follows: TGCAGCGTCAGGCAGGGGGCGTTTTCGAACACTGAAGCTTTCTTT. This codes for CSVRQGAFSNTEAFF.